Following are 30 T cell receptor beta chains from one sample sequenced in a study of CD8 T cells in ankylosing spondylitis. Each CDR3 protein gets one entry after TCRdb re-called the 5' RACE reads with MiXCR. The table has under 150,000 distinct CDR3 sequences, 12% to 15% seen once. The sample was blood, either unsorted or a sorted T cell fraction (not recorded which). The receptors here all came from a female donor with ankylosing spondylitis or in good health (not recorded which).

A word on this clonotype: A much larger clone differs from this one at a single base, so this may be a read error. This chain uses TRBV10-3 with TRBJ2-7; 11 nucleotides agree with TRBD1. The germline CDR1 and CDR2 sequences are ENHRY and SYGVKD. The CDR3 is made up of 15 amino acids. The CDR3 DNA reads as TGTGTCATCAGTACCGGACAGGGGGCAGGGTACGAGCAGTACTTC. Translation: CVISTGQGAGYEQYF.

This clonotype was seen many times. This rearrangement joins TRBV2 to TRBJ2-3; D unresolved. Per the germline V gene, CDR1 is SNHLY and CDR2 is FYNNEI. V dropped 10 bases and J dropped 0 bases, with 5 bases sitting between them. The CDR3 has 11 residues. The CDR3 protein is CATQSTDTQYF. The CDR3 DNA follows: TGTGCCACCCAAAGCACAGATACGCAGTATTTT. The full variable domain, with the rest looked up from reference TRBV2 and TRBJ2-3, is EPEVTQTPSHQVTQMGQEVILRCVPISNHLYFYWYRQILGQKVEFLVSFYNNEISEKSEIFDDQFSVERPDGSNFTLKIRSTKLEDSAMYFCATQSTDTQYFGPGTRLTVL.

The chain uses TRBV20-1 and TRBJ2-7; D tentatively fits TRBD1 or TRBD2 (6 bases each). Germline-derived CDR1 and CDR2 are DFQATT and SNEGSKA (reference sequence). The CDR3 contains 12 residues. V lost 3 bases and J 5 bases, leaving 11 bases between the germline ends. In DNA form, the CDR3 reads TGCAGTGCTAGGTACGGGGGCCACGAGCAGTACTTC. Amino acid sequence: CSARYGGHEQYF.

This sequence joins TRBV29-1 and TRBJ2-2, with 9 positions matching TRBD1. Trimming at V came to 7 bases and at J to 1 base, leaving 4 bases not matched to a gene. From germline, CDR1 is SQVTM and CDR2 ANQGSEA. The CDR3 runs to 14 residues. The CDR3 DNA sequence: TGCAGCGCTGCGACAGGGGGGAACACCGGGGAGCTGTTTTTT. As protein: CSAATGGNTGELFF.

The chain couples TRBV5-1 to TRBJ1-2, with D uncertain. Germline V CDR1 and CDR2: SGHRS, YFSETQ. The CDR3 is made up of 13 amino acids. Deletions cut 0 bases from V and 8 bases from J, with 11 bases between. CDR3 sequence: CASSLVSGSGYTF. CDR3 nucleotides: TGCGCCAGCAGCTTGGTGTCGGGGAGCGGCTACACCTTC.

The chain recombines TRBV7-2 with TRBJ2-7, with 7 bases fitting TRBD2. The CDR3 spans 14 residues. V trimming: 5 bases; J trimming: 1 base; junction bases outside the gene matches: 5. Germline V gene lookup returns CDR1 SGHTA and CDR2 FQGNSA. The CDR3 nucleotides are TGTGCCAGCAGCCCCCTGCGGGGGTCCTACGAGCAGTACTTC. Protein sequence: CASSPLRGSYEQYF.

This clonotype appeared many times. The chain combines TRBV5-1 with TRBJ1-1; D remains unclear. The CDR3 is made up of 14 amino acids. The germline V gene encodes CDR1 SGHRS and CDR2 YFSETQ. The V gene lost 4 bases and the J gene lost 4 bases, with 14 bases spanning the gap. The CDR3, as DNA: TGCGCCAGCAGCGCCCGGGGAGGGAGCACTGAAGCTTTCTTT. This sequence encodes CASSARGGSTEAFF.

A word on this clonotype: A much larger clonotype is one base distant, so this may be a read error. The chain employs TRBV12-3 or TRBV12-4 and TRBJ1-1; a possible D gene is TRBD1 (5 bases). CDR3 length equals 15 residues. The CDR3 here is CASNLSGGMNTEAYF. The CDR3 bases are TGTGCCAGCAATCTCTCCGGGGGTATGAACACTGAAGCTTACTTT.

This clonotype appeared a few times. This chain uses TRBV5-1 with TRBJ2-5; TRBD1 is a possible D gene (6 bases). CDR1 is SGHRS, CDR2 YFSETQ, per germline. V was cut by 2 bases and J by 5 bases, with 13 bases left in between. The CDR3 runs 14 residues. Here the CDR3 DNA reads TGCGCCAGCAGCTTACAGGGTGTTCGGGAGACCCAGTACTTC. Encoded protein: CASSLQGVRETQYF.

This clonotype was seen repeatedly, ten times or more. The gene calls are TRBV5-1 and TRBJ2-3; D gene uncertain. V was cut by 4 bases and J by 3 bases, with 6 bases left in between. Germline V gene sequence: CDR1 SGHRS, CDR2 YFSETQ. This CDR3 region has 12 residues. CDR3 sequence reads: CASSTRTDTQYF. The CDR3 coding sequence is TGCGCCAGCAGCACAAGGACAGATACGCAGTATTTT. The variable domain in full, completed from reference TRBV5-1 and TRBJ2-3, reads KAGVTQTPRYLIKTRGQQVTLSCSPISGHRSVSWYQQTPGQGLQFLFEYFSETQRNKGNFPGRFSGRQFSNSRSEMNVSTLELGDSALYLCASSTRTDTQYFGPGTRLTVL.

The gene calls are TRBV5-1 and TRBJ2-1; 8 bases agree with TRBD2. CDR1 and CDR2 from the germline V gene are SGHRS and YFSETQ. With V trimmed by 4 bases and J by 3 bases, 6 bases remained unmatched. CDR3 length: 15 residues. CDR3 sequence (DNA): TGCGCCAGCAGCGATATAGCGGGGAGCTACAATGAGCAGTTCTTC. It specifies CASSDIAGSYNEQFF.

The V call is TRBV5-8, the J call TRBJ2-1, with D perhaps TRBD2 (5 bases). The CDR3 consists of 17 residues. Deletions cut 2 bases from V and 1 base from J, with 16 bases between. Germline CDR1 reads SGHTS; CDR2 reads YDEGEE. The CDR3 loop is CASSFHTRTFSYNEQFF. Written as DNA, the CDR3 is TGTGCCAGCAGCTTCCACACTAGAACATTTTCCTACAATGAGCAGTTCTTC.

Concerning this clonotype itself: A much larger clone is a single base away; this may be a read error. The gene calls are TRBV20-1 and TRBJ2-4; D may correspond to TRBD1 or TRBD2 (5 bases each). Germline V gives CDR1 DFQATT, CDR2 SNEGSKA (reference sequence). This CDR3 region has 15 residues. The V gene lost 2 bases and the J gene lost 12 bases, with 23 bases spanning the gap. The CDR3 region is CSARFTQGWGDSQYF. In DNA, the CDR3 is TGCAGTGCTAGATTCACTCAGGGCTGGGGAGACAGTCAGTACTTC.

This clonotype was observed a handful of times. V gene TRBV5-1 combines with J gene TRBJ2-5, with D unclear. This CDR3 comprises 11 residues. Trimming removed 4 bases from V and 7 bases from J, with 8 bases in between. CDR1 is SGHRS and CDR2 is YFSETQ in the germline V gene. The CDR3 DNA reads TGCGCCAGCAGCGGAGCAGGGACCCAGTACTTC. Encoded protein: CASSGAGTQYF.

Only a few counts were recorded for this clonotype. The chain carries TRBV28 and TRBJ2-1; D possibly corresponds to TRBD2 (6 bases). Germline-derived CDR1 and CDR2 are MDHEN and SYDVKM. This CDR3 region has 15 residues. The V and J ends lost 4 bases and 3 bases respectively, with 13 bases between them. This chain's CDR3 is CASSSAGSGYNEQFF. CDR3 bases: TGTGCCAGCAGTTCCGCGGGGTCAGGCTACAATGAGCAGTTCTTC.

The sample holds a few counts of this clonotype. The chain carries TRBV20-1 and TRBJ2-1; tentatively, D is TRBD2 (6 bases). This CDR3 has 9 residues. Germline CDR1 is DFQATT and CDR2 is SNEGSKA (reference sequence). The CDR3 coding sequence is TGCAGCACGGGAGTTGAGCAGTTCTTC. Its protein product is CSTGVEQFF.

The CDR3 spells CSARDWASSYEQYF. CDR3 bases: TGCAGTGCTAGAGATTGGGCCAGCTCCTACGAGCAGTACTTC. The genes are TRBV20-1 and TRBJ2-7; D is unclear. This CDR3 has 14 amino acids. Per germline, CDR1 DFQATT and CDR2 SNEGSKA (reference sequence). V was trimmed by 0 bases and J by 0 bases, leaving 9 bases between them.

This clonotype has ten or more counts. The J gene is TRBJ2-4, the V gene TRBV9; D remains ambiguous. The V end lost 0 bases, the J end lost 0 bases, and 10 bases lay between the germline ends. Germline V gives CDR1 SGDLS, CDR2 YYNGEE. The CDR3 sequence is 16 residues long. The DNA of the CDR3 is TGTGCCAGCAGCGTAGTCGGGTTACTAGCCAAAAACATTCAGTACTTC. As protein: CASSVVGLLAKNIQYF. The full variable domain, with the rest looked up from reference TRBV9 and TRBJ2-4, is DSGVTQTPKHLITATGQRVTLRCSPRSGDLSVYWYQQSLDQGLQFLIQYYNGEERAKGNILERFSAQQFPDLHSELNLSSLELGDSALYFCASSVVGLLAKNIQYFGAGTRLSVL.

This clonotype turned up a few times. The chain uses TRBV30 and TRBJ2-2; possibly TRBD2 for D (5 bases). The CDR3 has 13 residues. Trimming stripped 4 bases from V and 4 bases from J, with 10 bases between. Germline CDR1 is GTSNPN and CDR2 is SVGIG (reference sequence). The CDR3 bases are TGTGCCTGGACCCGGGGTGGCACCGGGGAGCTGTTTTTT. Its translation: CAWTRGGTGELFF.

There are a few counts of this clonotype. The CDR3 DNA follows: TGCAGTGCTAGGGGAGGGGGCGGGCTCGGCGCTGAAGCTTTCTTT. Amino acid sequence: CSARGGGGLGAEAFF. The chain carries TRBV20-1 and TRBJ1-1; 7 nucleotides match TRBD1. The trim removed 3 bases at V and 6 bases at J, leaving 13 bases unmatched. This CDR3 contains 15 residues. Germline V lookup: CDR1 DFQATT, CDR2 SNEGSKA (reference sequence).

The chain has TRBV20-1 and TRBJ1-6; D gene uncertain. Looked up from germline, CDR1 is DFQATT and CDR2 is SNEGSKA (reference sequence). The CDR3 length is 13 residues. The V gene lost 1 base and the J gene lost 9 bases, with 10 bases spanning the gap. This CDR3 reads CSARGQRGSPLHF. CDR3 nucleotide sequence: TGCAGTGCTAGAGGACAACGGGGTTCACCCCTCCACTTT.

This clonotype was found many times. V and J are TRBV20-1 and TRBJ2-7; no definite D call. Trimming cost V 4 bases and J 5 bases, with 15 bases left between them. CDR1 is DFQATT, CDR2 SNEGSKA, per germline (reference sequence). This CDR3 region has 13 residues. The CDR3 region is CSATPRRFNEQYF. CDR3 nucleotide sequence: TGCAGTGCTACTCCGCGGCGGTTTAACGAGCAGTACTTC.

There are a few counts of this clonotype. V and J are TRBV5-6 and TRBJ2-7; 13 nucleotides line up with TRBD2. The V gene end was trimmed by 4 bases and the J gene end by 9 bases; junction bases not matched to a gene: 7. The germline V gene encodes CDR1 SGHDT and CDR2 YYEEEE. The CDR3 runs 14 residues. CDR3 amino acids: CASSPGLAGATQYF. In DNA form, the CDR3 reads TGTGCCAGCAGCCCTGGACTAGCGGGGGCGACGCAGTACTTC.

With respect to this clonotype: A read error may explain this, as a much larger clone is one base away. The V and J genes are TRBV15 and TRBJ2-4; tentative D call: TRBD1 (6 bases). The CDR3 has 17 amino acids. Germline-derived CDR1 and CDR2 are LNHNV and YYDKDF (reference sequence). CDR3 residues: CTTSRDIRGRAKNIQYF. CDR3 nucleotides: TGTACCACCAGCAGAGATATCAGGGGCCGAGCCAAAAACATTCAGTACTTC.

In its sample, this clonotype was seen a few times. The chain joins TRBV5-6 to TRBJ2-1, with TRBD2 identical over 10 bases. The CDR3 contains 15 residues. V lost 3 bases, J lost 7 bases, and 7 bases stayed unmatched. The germline V gene encodes CDR1 SGHDT and CDR2 YYEEEE. The DNA for the CDR3 is TGTGCCAGCAGCTGGGGGGCTAGCGGGAGAAATGAGCAGTTCTTC. Its protein product is CASSWGASGRNEQFF.

V and J are TRBV25-1 and TRBJ1-4; the match to TRBD1 covers 8 bases. Unmatched junction bases numbered 5, after V lost 6 bases and J lost 5 bases. This CDR3 has 14 residues. Germline V gene data show CDR1 as MGHDK and CDR2 as SYGVNS. This CDR3 is CASSRDRSNEKLFF. The CDR3 nucleotides are TGTGCCAGCAGCCGGGACAGGTCGAATGAAAAACTGTTTTTT.

The rearrangement joins TRBV5-1 to TRBJ1-6; 10 bases match TRBD1. Trimming cost V 4 bases and J 5 bases; bases outside gene matches: 0. The CDR3 covers 14 residues. Per the germline V gene, CDR1 is SGHRS and CDR2 is YFSETQ. The CDR3 here is CASSGTGDNSPLHF. In DNA, the CDR3 is TGCGCCAGCAGCGGGACAGGGGATAATTCACCCCTCCACTTT.

This clonotype appeared many times. V usage is TRBV12-3 or TRBV12-4 and J usage is TRBJ2-2; D is unresolved. V lost 7 bases, J lost 5 bases, and 8 bases lay in between. This CDR3 is built from 12 residues. Here the CDR3 reads CASTRETGELFF. CDR3 in DNA: TGTGCCAGCACCCGCGAGACCGGGGAGCTGTTTTTT.

The rearrangement uses TRBV28 and TRBJ1-1; no clear D. V lost 5 bases and J 11 bases, leaving 9 bases between the germline ends. Germline V CDR1 and CDR2: MDHEN, SYDVKM. CDR3 length equals 10 residues. CDR3 nucleotide sequence: TGTGCCAGCAGTCCAAAGGTGGCTTTCTTT. It specifies CASSPKVAFF.

This clonotype was seen many times. The gene calls are TRBV5-1 and TRBJ2-7, with TRBD1 identical over 7 bases. This CDR3 comprises 12 residues. In germline, CDR1 is SGHRS, CDR2 YFSETQ. J lost 4 bases, V lost 7 bases, and 5 bases had no gene match. This CDR3 is CASQGEVYEQYF. CDR3 coding DNA: TGCGCCAGCCAGGGGGAAGTATACGAGCAGTACTTC.